This T cell receptor beta chain stems from a study of blood T cell repertoires in COVID-19. About the study: T cells, B-cell-depleted T cells, or PBMCs provided the cDNA or gDNA that served as material.

The CDR3 loop spans 13 amino acids. Germline CDR1 and CDR2: SGHVS and FQNEAQ. V lost 1 base, J lost 4 bases, and 6 bases lay in between. Living in about two dozen US areas, the participants were between roughly 18 and 90 years of age. Profiling relied on immunoSEQ multiplex PCR, and the TCRdb table lists in-frame clones only, not all of them. Counted here are about 390,000 clones, around nine tenths occurring once; the ten biggest clones make up approximately 10%. The specimen was PBMCs or T cells enriched from blood (not recorded which). The chain recombines TRBV7-8 with TRBJ2-3; D remains unclear. This sequence was found in a woman aged 45-65 years who had recovered from COVID-19. The DNA of the CDR3 is TGTGCCAGCAGCTTAGGGGCCTCAGATACGCAGTATTTT. This encodes CASSLGASDTQYF.